The TCR beta chain under discussion was sequenced for a study of T cell responses to AZD1222 COVID-19 vaccine. Study-level results: An increase in Spike-specific TCR breadth and depth was observed after two AZD1222 doses. Variant regions that are unmutated are reportedly the target of nearly half of spike-specific TCRs. Among AZD1222 vaccinees, only six or seven were seropositive at baseline. The peak T cell response came first, and repertoires were sampled only after it.

Profiling relied on immunoSEQ multiplex PCR, and the TCRdb table lists in-frame clones only, not all of them. The sample lists roughly 100,000 clones; roughly 90% were seen once. This clone was seen only a few times. Its antigen remains unidentified. This CDR3 is built from 13 residues. Trimming left V 0 bases short and J 11 bases short, with 14 bases between. Germline-derived CDR1 and CDR2 are SGHAT and FQNNGV. The rearrangement uses TRBV11-2 and TRBJ2-7; D gene unclear. The sample here was peripheral blood, taken on day 0 of AZD1222 vaccination. This receptor was identified in an adult in good health. The DNA of the CDR3 is TGTGCCAGCAGCTTAGAACCCCCCGGGTACAAGTACTTC. Translation gives CASSLEPPGYKYF.